This T cell receptor (beta chain) was sequenced for a study of CD8 T cells in ankylosing spondylitis. This clonotype was counted at least ten times. Its antigen is still unknown. Using quantitative 5'-RACE with molecular barcodes, the authors made TCR beta libraries. TCRdb processed the 5' RACE reads anew with MiXCR; each CDR3 protein has one entry. The sample lists about 330,000 distinct CDR3 sequences; less than 9.5% were seen once. The CDR3 has 14 amino acids. Germline V lookup: CDR1 SGHRS, CDR2 YFSETQ. V shed 3 bases and J shed 1 base, with 11 bases lying between them. Overall study results and limits: Disease-associated clones were CD8+ and fairly uncommon in peripheral blood. Characteristic, it appeared, of ankylosing spondylitis blood was a TCR beta motif of eight highly homologous variants. The study looked at matched synovial fluid samples from ankylosing spondylitis patients. Disease-linked clones were reported to be significantly enriched there. Reactive arthritis synovial fluid and blood previously showed some of these motif variants.

This TCR was recovered from a male donor with ankylosing spondylitis. The chain joins TRBV5-1 to TRBJ2-7; D gene unclear. The sequenced sample consisted of blood, either unsorted or a sorted T cell fraction (not recorded which). Written as DNA, the CDR3 is TGCGCCAGCAGCTACACTACTCCATCCTACGAGCAGTACTTC. Amino acid sequence: CASSYTTPSYEQYF.